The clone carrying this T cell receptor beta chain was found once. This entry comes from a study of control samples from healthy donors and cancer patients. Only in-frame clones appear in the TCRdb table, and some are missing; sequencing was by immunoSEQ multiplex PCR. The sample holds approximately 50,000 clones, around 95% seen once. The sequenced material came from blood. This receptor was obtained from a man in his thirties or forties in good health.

CDR3 loop: CASSDTNQPQHF. CDR3 nucleotides: TGTGCCAGCAGTGACACCAATCAGCCCCAGCATTTT. This chain uses TRBV2 with TRBJ1-5; D is unclear. Germline loops: CDR1 SNHLY, CDR2 FYNNEI. Deletions cut 3 bases from V and 3 bases from J, with 3 bases between. This CDR3 spans 12 amino acids.